This T cell receptor beta chain is drawn from a study of T cell responses to AZD1222 COVID-19 vaccine. Assay: immunoSEQ multiplex PCR; the TCRdb copy retains only in-frame clones and omits some. There are more than 95,000 clones in the sample; 91% occur only once, and roughly 44% lies in the top ten. V gave up 3 bases and J gave up 2 bases, with 7 bases separating them. The CDR3 loop spans 13 amino acids. CDR1 and CDR2 (germline): LNHDA, SQIVND (reference sequence). V usage is TRBV19 and J usage is TRBJ1-2; D remains ambiguous. This clonotype was obtained from an adult in good health. The sequencing used peripheral blood, collected on day 0 of AZD1222 vaccination. This CDR3 is CASSIPGNYGYTF. The CDR3 bases are TGTGCCAGTAGTATCCCCGGGAACTATGGCTACACCTTC.